Listed below are T cell receptor beta chains from one sample, sequenced in a study of early stage breast cancer tumors. The assay was immunoSEQ multiplex PCR, and TCRdb's table has in-frame clones only and misses some. Counted here are fewer than 75,000 clones, 70% to 80% occurring once; the ten biggest clones make up nearly 3.5%. Material: blood. The receptors originated from a person aged 25 to 39 with breast cancer. Both conserved end residues are part of each CDR3. A D gene is named only where the DNA matches it firmly. Clone size is stated in some rows and not others, as once, few, many or a class when expanded.

j_call: TRBJ2-3
v_call: TRBV7-9
d_call: .
clone_size: .
cdr3_nt: TGTGCCAGCAGCCGGCCCAACCTCAGGGCCAGCACAGATACGCAGTATTTT
cdr3_aa: CASSRPNLRASTDTQYF

j_call: TRBJ1-1
v_call: TRBV7-2
d_call: TRBD1
clone_size: .
cdr3_nt: TGTGCCAGCAGCTTAGATGGGGCAGGGGGCACTGAAGCTTTCTTT
cdr3_aa: CASSLDGAGGTEAFF

j_call: TRBJ2-7
v_call: TRBV7-2
d_call: TRBD1
clone_size: .
cdr3_nt: TGTGCCAGCAGCCCCCAGGGCAGGGGGAGTGGCGAGCAGTACTTC
cdr3_aa: CASSPQGRGSGEQYF

j_call: TRBJ1-1
v_call: TRBV27
d_call: .
clone_size: .
cdr3_nt: TGTGCCAGCAGGTCCCAAAGGGGATTAGCCACTGAAGCTTTCTTT
cdr3_aa: CASRSQRGLATEAFF

j_call: TRBJ2-1
v_call: TRBV6-4
d_call: TRBD2
clone_size: .
cdr3_nt: TGTGCCAGCAGTCAGACTAGCGGCTCCTACAATGAGCAGTTCTTC
cdr3_aa: CASSQTSGSYNEQFF

j_call: TRBJ2-5
v_call: TRBV6-1
d_call: .
clone_size: .
cdr3_nt: TGTGCCAGCAGTGAACTAGTGGCGGCTCAAGAGACCCAGTACTTC
cdr3_aa: CASSELVAAQETQYF

j_call: TRBJ2-2
v_call: TRBV5-1
d_call: .
clone_size: .
cdr3_nt: TGCGCCAGCAGCTTGGCGGAACAGTCCACCGGGGAGCTGTTTTTT
cdr3_aa: CASSLAEQSTGELFF

j_call: TRBJ2-1
v_call: TRBV5-4
d_call: TRBD2
clone_size: .
cdr3_nt: TGTGCCAGCAGCACTAGCGGGACGAATGAGCAGTTCTTC
cdr3_aa: CASSTSGTNEQFF

j_call: TRBJ1-1
v_call: TRBV21-1
d_call: .
clone_size: .
cdr3_nt: TGTGCCAGCAGCAAATGGAGCAAGCTTAACACTGAAGCTTTCTTT
cdr3_aa: CASSKWSKLNTEAFF

j_call: TRBJ2-3
v_call: TRBV9
d_call: .
clone_size: .
cdr3_nt: TGTGCCAGCAGCCTCCCGACAGATACGCAGTATTTT
cdr3_aa: CASSLPTDTQYF

j_call: TRBJ2-1
v_call: TRBV10-1
d_call: .
clone_size: once
cdr3_nt: TGCGCCAGCAGGAACCAGGCCAATGAGCAGTTCTTC
cdr3_aa: CASRNQANEQFF

j_call: TRBJ2-1
v_call: TRBV2
d_call: TRBD2
clone_size: .
cdr3_nt: TGTGCCAGCAGTGAATGGACTAGCGGGATGTACAATGAGCAGTTCTTC
cdr3_aa: CASSEWTSGMYNEQFF

j_call: TRBJ2-3
v_call: TRBV11-3
d_call: TRBD2
clone_size: .
cdr3_nt: TGTGCCAGCGGTTCATCGGGGGGAGGCGATACGCAGTATTTT
cdr3_aa: CASGSSGGGDTQYF

j_call: TRBJ2-1
v_call: TRBV7-2
d_call: TRBD1
clone_size: .
cdr3_nt: TGTGCCAGCAGACGGACAGGGGGCAAGGATGAGCAGTTCTTC
cdr3_aa: CASRRTGGKDEQFF